These 25 T cell receptor beta chains were all obtained from the same sample, sequenced in a study of blood T cell repertoires in COVID-19. Sequenced by immunoSEQ multiplex PCR; TCRdb stores in-frame clones only, minus some. The table includes roughly 40,000 clones, roughly 79% detected once. Sequences were obtained from peripheral blood. All receptors derive from a woman aged 80 or over with acute or convalescent COVID-19.

The rearrangement links TRBV19 to TRBJ2-2; D remains unclear. Trimming left V 6 bases short and J 2 bases short, with 7 bases between. Germline lookup yields CDR1 LNHDA and CDR2 SQIVND (reference sequence). The CDR3 has 13 residues. The CDR3: CASRTINTGELFF. The CDR3 DNA reads as TGTGCCAGTAGGACAATTAACACCGGGGAGCTGTTTTTT. Full variable domain (remainder filled in from reference TRBV19 and TRBJ2-2): DGGITQSPKYLFRKEGQNVTLSCEQNLNHDAMYWYRQDPGQGLRLIYYSQIVNDFQKGDIAEGYSVSREKKESFPLTVTSAQKNPTAFYLCASRTINTGELFFGEGSRLTVL.

This clone was seen a few times. V and J are TRBV6-5 and TRBJ1-6; a possible D gene is TRBD1 (6 bases). The CDR3 consists of 15 residues. Trimming stripped 2 bases from V and 1 base from J, with 6 bases between. CDR1 and CDR2 from the germline V gene are MNHEY and SVGAGI. The CDR3 spells CASSYGQSYNSPLHF. The CDR3 nucleotides read TGTGCCAGCAGTTACGGACAGTCCTATAATTCACCCCTCCACTTT.

This chain links TRBV25-1 with TRBJ2-2, with no clear D. Trimming cost V 5 bases and J 1 base, with 8 bases left between them. The V gene's germline CDR1 is MGHDK and CDR2 SYGVNS. CDR3 length equals 14 residues. CDR3 DNA sequence: TGTGCCAGCAGTAGATTACAGAACACCGGGGAGCTGTTTTTT. Translating it yields CASSRLQNTGELFF.

This clone was counted once. The gene calls are TRBV19 and TRBJ1-1; TRBD1 matches at 7 bases. The CDR3 has 17 amino acids. Germline loops: CDR1 LNHDA, CDR2 SQIVND (reference sequence). Trimming at V came to 5 bases and at J to 3 bases, leaving 15 bases not matched to a gene. For the CDR3, the DNA is TGTGCCAGTAGTTCGACAGGGTTAGGGCTGCGGGACACTGAAGCTTTCTTT. Protein sequence: CASSSTGLGLRDTEAFF. The whole variable domain, filled in from reference TRBV19 and TRBJ1-1, reads DGGITQSPKYLFRKEGQNVTLSCEQNLNHDAMYWYRQDPGQGLRLIYYSQIVNDFQKGDIAEGYSVSREKKESFPLTVTSAQKNPTAFYLCASSSTGLGLRDTEAFFGQGTRLTVV.

This clone was detected a few times. This rearrangement joins TRBV5-6 to TRBJ2-1, with 14 bases identical to TRBD2. Germline loops: CDR1 SGHDT, CDR2 YYEEEE. The V and J ends lost 6 bases and 8 bases, in that order; junction bases with no gene match: 7. This CDR3 spans 15 amino acids. For the CDR3, the DNA is TGTGCCAGCACCTCGGGACTAGCGGGAGACTATGAGCAGTTCTTC. Protein product: CASTSGLAGDYEQFF.

The V gene is TRBV19, the J gene TRBJ1-5; possibly TRBD1 for D (6 bases). The CDR3 is made up of 17 amino acids. CDR1 LNHDA and CDR2 SQIVND come from the germline V gene (reference sequence). V was clipped by 5 bases and J by 5 bases, with 22 bases between them. The CDR3 DNA sequence: TGTGCCAGTAGTCCCTCCCCCACAGGGAAGTTGGATCAGCCCCAGCATTTT. It encodes CASSPSPTGKLDQPQHF.

The V gene is TRBV5-6, the J gene TRBJ2-7; 7 bases agree with TRBD1. Germline loops: CDR1 SGHDT, CDR2 YYEEEE. The CDR3 contains 13 residues. With 4 bases clipped from V and 5 bases from J, the junction kept 6 bases outside the gene matches. CDR3 sequence (DNA): TGTGCCAGCAGCAACTACAGGGGCAACGAGCAGTACTTC. This gives the protein CASSNYRGNEQYF.

V usage is TRBV19 and J usage is TRBJ2-7, with TRBD2 identical over 13 bases. The CDR3 is 16 residues long. Germline V gives CDR1 LNHDA, CDR2 SQIVND (reference sequence). V dropped 5 bases and J dropped 3; count of bases not matched to a gene: 7. CDR3 sequence reads: CASSSPGTSGNYEQYF. The CDR3 DNA reads as TGTGCCAGTAGTTCCCCTGGGACTAGCGGGAACTACGAGCAGTACTTC.

The genes are TRBV6-5 and TRBJ1-6; 7 bases are a match to TRBD1. From germline, CDR1 is MNHEY and CDR2 SVGAGI. The length of the CDR3 is 15 residues. The V gene end was trimmed by 1 base and the J gene end by 6 bases; junction bases not matched to a gene: 3. In DNA form, the CDR3 reads TGTGCCAGCAGTTACTTCGGACAGGTTAATTCACCCCTCCACTTT. Translation gives CASSYFGQVNSPLHF.

This chain uses TRBV5-1 with TRBJ1-6; D gene ambiguous. CDR3 length: 16 amino acids. Germline V gene lookup returns CDR1 SGHRS and CDR2 YFSETQ. Trimming pared 6 bases from V and 7 bases from J, leaving 20 bases between. In DNA form, the CDR3 reads TGCGCCAGCACCCCAGGAGGCCCTGAAGGCAATTCACCCCTCCACTTT. The encoded protein is CASTPGGPEGNSPLHF.

A few counts support this clone. The CDR3 DNA is TGTGCCAGTAGTATTGGACAGGGGAGCAGCTCCTATAATTCACCCCTCCACTTT. Its translation is CASSIGQGSSSYNSPLHF. The chain links TRBV19 to TRBJ1-6; 9 bases fit TRBD1. CDR1 and CDR2 (germline): LNHDA, SQIVND (reference sequence). The CDR3 extends over 18 amino acids. Trimming took 3 bases from V and 0 from J; bases not matched to a gene: 6.

The V and J genes are TRBV4-1 and TRBJ1-4; the match to TRBD1 covers 7 bases. Unmatched junction bases numbered 8, after V lost 4 bases and J lost 6 bases. From germline, CDR1 is MGHRA and CDR2 YSYEKL. This CDR3 contains 15 residues. The CDR3 spells CASSPGDSLYEKLFF. CDR3 nucleotides: TGCGCCAGCAGCCCCGGGGACAGCCTATATGAAAAACTGTTTTTT.

This clone was detected once. The genes are TRBV28 and TRBJ2-5, with TRBD1 identical over 8 bases. The germline gives CDR1 MDHEN, CDR2 SYDVKM. CDR3 length: 13 residues. With V trimmed by 4 bases and J by 5 bases, 3 bases remained unmatched. CDR3 loop: CASSSGQVETQYF. The CDR3 DNA reads as TGTGCCAGCAGTTCGGGACAGGTGGAGACCCAGTACTTC.

This clone was observed once. The J gene is TRBJ2-4, the V gene TRBV10-1; the D gene is possibly TRBD1 (5 bases). The V and J ends lost 0 bases and 5 bases respectively, with 14 bases between them. The CDR3 runs 16 residues. Germline CDR1 WNHNN, CDR2 SYGVQD (reference sequence). The CDR3: CASSESGQAGQNIQYF. CDR3 DNA sequence: TGCGCCAGCAGTGAGTCGGGGCAGGCCGGGCAAAACATTCAGTACTTC.

The chain is built from TRBV27 and TRBJ2-1; possibly TRBD2 for D (5 bases). Trimming stripped 7 bases from V and 5 bases from J, with 12 bases between. The CDR3 spans 13 residues. The germline V gene has CDR1 MNHEY and CDR2 SMNVEV (reference sequence). In DNA, the CDR3 is TGTGCCAGCATTAGAGGGTGGGACAATGAGCAGTTCTTC. Translated: CASIRGWDNEQFF.

The genes are TRBV30 and TRBJ1-1, with D maybe TRBD1 (6 bases). Per the germline V gene, CDR1 is GTSNPN and CDR2 is SVGIG (reference sequence). Trimming took off 5 bases at V and 1 base at J, with 14 bases between the two ends. The CDR3 consists of 14 residues. CDR3 nucleotide sequence: TGTGCCTGGCCTACCCACAGGGAGAACACTGAAGCTTTCTTT. This codes for CAWPTHRENTEAFF.

V and J are TRBV19 and TRBJ2-3; 7 nucleotides agree with TRBD2. This CDR3 contains 14 residues. J was trimmed by 4 bases and V by 5 bases; bases with no gene match: 6. Germline V gene lookup returns CDR1 LNHDA and CDR2 SQIVND (reference sequence). Here the CDR3 reads CASSPAGRADTQYF. The DNA of the CDR3 is TGTGCCAGTAGTCCAGCGGGGAGGGCAGATACGCAGTATTTT.

This rearrangement joins TRBV7-2 to TRBJ1-5; D possibly corresponds to TRBD1 (5 bases). Trimming shortened V by 0 bases and J by 3 bases, and 9 bases separated the two germline ends. Germline CDR1 SGHTA, CDR2 FQGNSA. The CDR3 runs 15 residues. The CDR3 region has the DNA TGTGCCAGCAGCTTAGCCAGGGCGGTCAATCAGCCCCAGCATTTT. Its protein product is CASSLARAVNQPQHF.

CDR3 nucleotide sequence: TGTGCCAGCTCACCACTGGGCGGGCAGTCGAACACTGAAGCTTTCTTT. Translated: CASSPLGGQSNTEAFF. The J gene is TRBJ1-1, the V gene TRBV18; unclear D gene. With 1 base removed from V and 1 base from J, the gap between germline ends came to 13 bases. Germline V CDR1 and CDR2: KGHSH, LQKENI. The length of the CDR3 is 16 residues.

Notes on this clone: The junction departs from the called germline gene at one end, perhaps through a read error. This chain links TRBV2 with TRBJ2-1, with 14 bases matching TRBD2. CDR3 length: 17 residues. Germline V lookup: CDR1 SNHLY, CDR2 FYNNEI. As DNA, the CDR3 is TGTGCCAGCAGGGAAGGGACTAGCGGGAGCTCCTACAATGAGCAGTTCTTC. This translates into CASREGTSGSSYNEQFF.

V is TRBV28 and J is TRBJ2-1, with a weak D call TRBD1 (5 bases). This CDR3 has 13 residues. Germline V gives CDR1 MDHEN, CDR2 SYDVKM. Trimming pared 7 bases from V and 5 bases from J, leaving 12 bases between. CDR3 in amino acids: CASNRYQNNEQFF. CDR3 DNA: TGTGCCAGCAACAGGTACCAGAACAATGAGCAGTTCTTC.

The chain couples TRBV6-1 to TRBJ2-7; D is ambiguous. V was shortened by 2 bases and J by 2 bases, with 10 bases between the two germline ends. Germline CDR1 MNHNS, CDR2 SASEGT. The CDR3 extends over 14 amino acids. CDR3 protein: CASSESGGPYEQYF. The CDR3 DNA reads as TGTGCCAGCAGTGAATCCGGCGGCCCCTACGAGCAGTACTTC.

The chain carries TRBV11-2 and TRBJ2-7; D might be TRBD1 (5 bases). CDR3 size: 15 residues. Germline assignment: CDR1 SGHAT and CDR2 FQNNGV. Trimming left V 1 base short and J 1 base short, with 11 bases between. CDR3 DNA sequence: TGTGCCAGCAGCTTAGCAGGGATTACATCCTACGAGCAGTACTTC. Its protein is CASSLAGITSYEQYF.

J is TRBJ2-3 and V is TRBV9, with TRBD2 matching 13 bases. Trimming cost V 5 bases and J 0 bases; bases outside gene matches: 15. The CDR3 is 20 residues long. Germline CDR1 SGDLS, CDR2 YYNGEE. The CDR3 bases are TGTGCCAGCAGTCCCATACCGGGACTAGCGGGATTAAGTAGCACAGATACGCAGTATTTT. Protein: CASSPIPGLAGLSSTDTQYF. Together with reference TRBV9 and TRBJ2-3, the CDR3 gives the full variable domain: DSGVTQTPKHLITATGQRVTLRCSPRSGDLSVYWYQQSLDQGLQFLIQYYNGEERAKGNILERFSAQQFPDLHSELNLSSLELGDSALYFCASSPIPGLAGLSSTDTQYFGPGTRLTVL.

The V gene is TRBV18, the J gene TRBJ2-7; D remains ambiguous. V was pared by 6 bases and J by 2 bases, with 2 bases between. The CDR3 is made up of 10 amino acids. The germline V gene encodes CDR1 KGHSH and CDR2 LQKENI. This chain's CDR3 is CASSAYEQYF. CDR3 DNA: TGTGCCAGCTCCGCCTACGAGCAGTACTTC.